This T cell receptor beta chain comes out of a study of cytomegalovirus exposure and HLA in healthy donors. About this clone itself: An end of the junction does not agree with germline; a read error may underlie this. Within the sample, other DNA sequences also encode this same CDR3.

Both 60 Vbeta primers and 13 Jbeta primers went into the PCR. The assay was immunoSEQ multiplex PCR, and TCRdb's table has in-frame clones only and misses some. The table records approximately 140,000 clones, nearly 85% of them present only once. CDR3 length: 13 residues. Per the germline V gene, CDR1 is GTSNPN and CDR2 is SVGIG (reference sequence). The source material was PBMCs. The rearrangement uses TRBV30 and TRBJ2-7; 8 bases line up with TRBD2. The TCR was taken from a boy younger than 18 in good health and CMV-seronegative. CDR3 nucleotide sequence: TGTGCCTGGAGGACTAGCGAGGGATATGAGCAGTATTTC. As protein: CAWRTSEGYEQYF.